This entry is about one T cell receptor (beta chain). Its specific antigen is unknown. The record has no base qualities; no much larger clone is one base away. This specimen comes from a study of shared clonotypes between healthy human individuals (dated by TCRdb to 2020 to 2022). Regarding the study in general: The cohort included three men and two women between 18 and 49 years of age. Libraries were prepared and TCR repertoires were sequenced by different laboratories using diverse techniques, in order to increase sequencing depth and limit assay-specific biases. Between about 0.85 and 9.5 billion PBMCs per donor were obtained by leukapheresis. For each donor, CD4 naive and CD4 memory were each run on three plates, CD8 naive on two plates, and CD8 memory on one plate. Blood TCR repertoires of about 5 healthy adults were deeply sequenced to estimate repertoire size and the extent of clonotype sharing between individuals. Study-level results and caveats: Sampling was restricted to blood, and TCR repertoires in tissue are likely to differ from TCR repertoires in blood. Naive subsets generally had larger estimated clonotype richness than memory subsets. Incomplete sequencing was indicated by rarefaction of sorted-subset datasets, despite the large sequencing depth. Because the study included a small number of donors, the genetic and exposure-history diversity represented was limited. Pairwise subsampling indicated that sequencing depth was expected to affect the degree of clonotype sharing among donors. Higher generation probabilities were observed for clonotypes shared by all four sorted-subset donors than for non-shared clonotypes. When a few donors were compared, the shared fraction of clonotypes was about 5% for naive CD4, around 3.6% for naive CD8, roughly 2.5% for memory CD4, and approximately 0.4% for memory CD8.

Using the deep immunoSEQ assay, multiplex PCR amplified TCR CDR3 regions from genomic DNA. Extracted genomic DNA from each cell subset was spread evenly across all wells of several immunoSEQ 96-well plates, with each plate serving as a replicate. For sorted subsets, each replicate PCR was loaded with approximately 200 ng genomic DNA, equivalent to 25,000 to 35,000 T cell genomes. Purified libraries were measured with a Qubit 3.0 fluorometer, size-checked on a Bioanalyzer 2100, and measured again with the KAPA Library Quantification kit. Every immunoSEQ 96-well plate was sequenced on a separate single-read 150-cycle Illumina NextSeq 550 flow cell. On the authors' methods: The immunoSEQ output contained only junctional sequences without quality scores, so filtering could not match that applied to full-length reads. Sequences were annotated with PyIR, a Python wrapper for IgBLAST v1.9, and V/J genes and CDR3 were assigned using IMGT germline references. Reads with weak V/J assignments (E-value above 1e-6), missing CDR3, stop codons, out-of-frame junctions, or ambiguous translated residues were removed. V3J clonotypes were defined as sequences sharing an identical inferred V gene, J gene, and CDR3 amino acid sequence. The percentage overlap between two repertoires was calculated by dividing the number of shared unique clonotypes by the size of the smaller repertoire. Three approaches were used to assess repertoire richness: RTK rarefaction, the Chao1 estimator, and Recon v2.1 estimates of unobserved clonotypes. OLGA was used to compute generation probabilities for all TCRbeta clonotypes that the gDNA method yielded from a few donors. TCRdb mirrors the immuneACCESS table, restricted to in-frame sequences. Some clones are absent from its copies; in checked studies, under half trace to an unresolved V gene, and the reason for the others is unknown. The D gene and trimming were derived from the DNA, and the V and J assignments and clone size from that table. For this sample the table gives millions of clones, of which roughly 96% were detected only once. The biggest ten clones account for approximately 0.13% of the sample.

Reading from cysteine to phenylalanine, the CDR3 counts 15 amino acids. This entry keeps only the CDR3 DNA: 45 bases, framed from base 1. A distance of 18 bases separates the germline ends of V and J, which lose 6 bases and 0 bases respectively. CDR1 and CDR2, per the germline V gene, are SQVTM and ANQGSEA. Healthy HIV-negative adults with no recently reported acute infections or vaccinations were included as donors. Only Caucasian adults living in Nashville, Tennessee, USA were represented among the donors. Magnetic negative selection was used to enrich CD4+ T cells, after which naive cells were positively selected on CD45RA and the negative fraction became the memory subset. After blood collection by leukapheresis, PBMCs were isolated using Ficoll-Histopaque density gradient centrifugation and then cryopreserved in the vapor phase of liquid nitrogen. Analytical flow cytometry was used to check the purity and quantity of every magnetically sorted T cell population. From each sorted fraction, genomic DNA was isolated and quantified by UV absorbance on a Nanodrop 2000c.

This receptor chain uses TRBV29-1 and TRBJ2-7, with the D gene not clear enough to name. This clonotype was obtained from a man in his late teens or twenties in good health. Source material: naive CD4+ T cells sorted from blood. Explained via the paper, the cell subset or site label denotes: CD45RA+ positively selected. This receptor carries the CDR3 CSVAPRPSLSYEQYF. The sequenced DNA is TGCAGCGTCGCGCCGCGGCCCAGCCTCTCCTACGAGCAGTACTTC.